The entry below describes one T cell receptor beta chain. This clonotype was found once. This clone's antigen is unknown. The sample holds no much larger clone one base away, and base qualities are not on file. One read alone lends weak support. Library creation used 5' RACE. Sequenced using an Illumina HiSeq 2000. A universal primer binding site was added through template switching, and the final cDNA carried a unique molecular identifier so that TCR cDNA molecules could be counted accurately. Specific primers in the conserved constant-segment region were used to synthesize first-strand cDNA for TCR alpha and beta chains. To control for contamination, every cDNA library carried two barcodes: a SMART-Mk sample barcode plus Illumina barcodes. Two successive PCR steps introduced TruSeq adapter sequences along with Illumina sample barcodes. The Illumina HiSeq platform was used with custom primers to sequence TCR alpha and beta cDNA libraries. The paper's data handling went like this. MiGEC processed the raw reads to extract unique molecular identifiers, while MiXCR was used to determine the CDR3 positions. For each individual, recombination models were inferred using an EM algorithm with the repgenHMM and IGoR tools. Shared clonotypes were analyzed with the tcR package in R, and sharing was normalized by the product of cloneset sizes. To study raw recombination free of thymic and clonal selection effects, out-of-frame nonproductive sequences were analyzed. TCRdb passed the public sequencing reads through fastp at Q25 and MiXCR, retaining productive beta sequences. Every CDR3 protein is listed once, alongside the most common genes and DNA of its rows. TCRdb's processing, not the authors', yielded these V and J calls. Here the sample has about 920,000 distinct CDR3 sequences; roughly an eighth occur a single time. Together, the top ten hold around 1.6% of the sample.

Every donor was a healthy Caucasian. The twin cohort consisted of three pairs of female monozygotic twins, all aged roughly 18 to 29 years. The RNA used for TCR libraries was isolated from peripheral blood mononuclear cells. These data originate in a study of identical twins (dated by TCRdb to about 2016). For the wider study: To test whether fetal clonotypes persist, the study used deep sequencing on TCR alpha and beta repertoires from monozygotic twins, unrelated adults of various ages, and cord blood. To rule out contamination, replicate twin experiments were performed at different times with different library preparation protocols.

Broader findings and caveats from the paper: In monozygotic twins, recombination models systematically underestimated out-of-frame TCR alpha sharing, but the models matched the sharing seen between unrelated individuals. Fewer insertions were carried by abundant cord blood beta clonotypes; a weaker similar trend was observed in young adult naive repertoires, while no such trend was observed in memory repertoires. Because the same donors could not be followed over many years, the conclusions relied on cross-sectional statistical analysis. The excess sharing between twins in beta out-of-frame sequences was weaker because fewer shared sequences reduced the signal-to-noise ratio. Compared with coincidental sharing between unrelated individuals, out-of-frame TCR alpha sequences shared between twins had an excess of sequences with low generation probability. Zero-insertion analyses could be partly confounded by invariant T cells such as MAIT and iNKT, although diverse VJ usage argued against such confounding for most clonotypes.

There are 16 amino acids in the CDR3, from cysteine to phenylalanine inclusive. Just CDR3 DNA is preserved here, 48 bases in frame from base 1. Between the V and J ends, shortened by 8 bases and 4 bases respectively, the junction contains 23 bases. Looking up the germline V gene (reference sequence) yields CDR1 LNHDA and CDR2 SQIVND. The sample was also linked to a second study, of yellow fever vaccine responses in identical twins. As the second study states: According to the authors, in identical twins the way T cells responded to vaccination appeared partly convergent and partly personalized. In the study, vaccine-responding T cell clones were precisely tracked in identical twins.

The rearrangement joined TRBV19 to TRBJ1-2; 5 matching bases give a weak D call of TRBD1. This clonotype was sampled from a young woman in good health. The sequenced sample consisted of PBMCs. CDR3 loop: CASWTTGGFVTYGYTF. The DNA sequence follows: TGTGCCAGTTGGACTACTGGGGGTTTTGTTACCTATGGCTACACCTTC.